This is a list of T cell receptor beta chains from one sample in a study of PD-1 blockade in classical Hodgkin lymphoma. Data came from immunoSEQ multiplex PCR; TCRdb stores just in-frame clones and leaves some out. The sample gives tens of thousands of clones, around nine tenths of which show up once; 6.5% to 8% is in the top ten. Here the sequenced sample was peripheral blood mononuclear cells (PBMCs), taken before the fourth cycle of nivolumab. The receptor set was obtained from a human donor with classical Hodgkin lymphoma. The CDR3 runs from the conserved cysteine through the conserved F or W. A D gene is named only where the DNA matches it firmly.

cdr3_aa d_call j_call v_call
CASSFAGETGELFF NA TRBJ2-2 TRBV4-2
CASRGDRYSPLHF NA TRBJ1-6 TRBV2
CASILSPTGGELFF NA TRBJ2-2 TRBV2
CSVEGENTGELFF NA TRBJ2-2 TRBV29-1
CASSEDREQYF NA TRBJ2-7 TRBV2
CASSFLDDISGANVLTF NA TRBJ2-6 TRBV5-6
CATHGGAQETQYF TRBD2 TRBJ2-5 TRBV10-3
CASSLGFNEKLFF NA TRBJ1-4 TRBV5-8
CASSLPAGAYEQYF NA TRBJ2-7 TRBV7-8
CASRPGQGLTDTQYF TRBD1 TRBJ2-3 TRBV28
CASRTGDETQYF TRBD1 TRBJ2-5 TRBV7-4
CASSSTGLAGHRGEQFF TRBD2 TRBJ2-1 TRBV28
CASSIGGAGTDTQYF TRBD2 TRBJ2-3 TRBV19
CASSSSDTGELFF NA TRBJ2-2 TRBV11-2
CSVEILQGRNEQYF NA TRBJ2-7 TRBV29-1
CASSIRALSGRNYNEQFF TRBD2 TRBJ2-1 TRBV19
CASSLDTTLPYEQYF NA TRBJ2-7 TRBV7-9
CASSEGSSYNEQFF NA TRBJ2-1 TRBV9
CASSQGRGYEQYF NA TRBJ2-7 TRBV19
CSAGLAYEQYF TRBD2 TRBJ2-7 TRBV20-1
CASSPGGGSTDTQYF NA TRBJ2-3 TRBV6-5
CASSLEVPDTQYF NA TRBJ2-3 TRBV7-2
CASSLEQGARTEAFF TRBD1 TRBJ1-1 TRBV7-9
CASRAGQGGTEAFF TRBD1 TRBJ1-1 TRBV5-1
CASSPSGFTETQYF NA TRBJ2-5 TRBV5-1
CASSFSDRNKNIQYF NA TRBJ2-4 TRBV27
CAISEGRSSTDTQYF NA TRBJ2-3 TRBV10-3
CASSRGNRGTEAFF TRBD1 TRBJ1-1 TRBV6-5
CASSQDGVGGYTF NA TRBJ1-2 TRBV11-1
CASSGRGVSSSYEQYF NA TRBJ2-7 TRBV2
CASSQDQTATEAFF NA TRBJ1-1 TRBV4-1
CASSLDYNEQFF NA TRBJ2-1 TRBV7-3
CASSPDNTDTQYF NA TRBJ2-3 TRBV5-1
CAISGGGGAEKQYF TRBD2 TRBJ2-7 TRBV10-3
CASSPRTGQTKNIQYF TRBD1 TRBJ2-4 TRBV7-8
CASSNKLGLEETQYF TRBD2 TRBJ2-5 TRBV14
CASSPKKGWIQPQHF NA TRBJ1-5 TRBV18
CSVEGRGLAEGLYEQFF NA TRBJ2-1 TRBV29-1
CSVWGSNTGELFF NA TRBJ2-2 TRBV29-1
CASSLTFADTQYF NA TRBJ2-3 TRBV7-2
CASSPSGWDYGYTF NA TRBJ1-2 TRBV9
CASRSDITHEQYF NA TRBJ2-7 TRBV5-4
CASSVGHRGSTEAFF TRBD1 TRBJ1-1 TRBV9
CASSLAPLGGRGGGYTF NA TRBJ1-2 TRBV7-9
CASSLFGDKAGGPQYF TRBD2 TRBJ2-3 TRBV28
CASSYDPYAYEQYF NA TRBJ2-7 TRBV6-6
CASSLGPFNTGELFF NA TRBJ2-2 TRBV5-4
CASSLVRPSGEQNTGELFF TRBD2 TRBJ2-2 TRBV7-6
CASSLNTGYTGELFF NA TRBJ2-2 TRBV7-2
CASSLLGRATYEQYF NA TRBJ2-7 TRBV7-2
CASSYSIGTSGDTQYF TRBD2 TRBJ2-3 TRBV6-5
CASRGTAPGNSPLHF NA TRBJ1-6 TRBV5-1
CASSQEAEYHYEQYF NA TRBJ2-7 TRBV4-3
CASRPGLAGAHEQYF TRBD2 TRBJ2-7 TRBV7-9
CASSQEGLAPTDTQYF TRBD2 TRBJ2-3 TRBV4-1
CASSIKNTGELFF NA TRBJ2-2 TRBV27
CASSSMLARVSYGYTF NA TRBJ1-2 TRBV5-4
CASSLGAGAVTGELFF TRBD2 TRBJ2-2 TRBV11-2
CASSRPIWGTGELFF NA TRBJ2-2 TRBV7-2